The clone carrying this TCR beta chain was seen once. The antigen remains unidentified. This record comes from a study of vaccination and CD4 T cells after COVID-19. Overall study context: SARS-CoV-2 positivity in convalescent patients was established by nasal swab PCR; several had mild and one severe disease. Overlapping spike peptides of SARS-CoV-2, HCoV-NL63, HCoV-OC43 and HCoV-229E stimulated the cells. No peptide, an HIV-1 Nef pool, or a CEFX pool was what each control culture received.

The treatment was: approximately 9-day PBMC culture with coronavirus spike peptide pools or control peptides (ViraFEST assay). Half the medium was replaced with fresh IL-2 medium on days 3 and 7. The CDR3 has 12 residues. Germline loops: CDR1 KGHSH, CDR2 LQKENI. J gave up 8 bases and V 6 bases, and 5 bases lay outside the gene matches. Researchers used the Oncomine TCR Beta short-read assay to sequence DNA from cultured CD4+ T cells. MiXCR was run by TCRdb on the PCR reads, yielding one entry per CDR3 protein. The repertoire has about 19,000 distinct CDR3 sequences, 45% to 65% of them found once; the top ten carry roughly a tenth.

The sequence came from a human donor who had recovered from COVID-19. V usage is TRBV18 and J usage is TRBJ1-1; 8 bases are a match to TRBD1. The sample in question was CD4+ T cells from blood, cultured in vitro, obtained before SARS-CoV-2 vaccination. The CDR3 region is CASSQRQGEAFF. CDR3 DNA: TGTGCCAGCTCGCAACGACAGGGGGAAGCTTTCTTT.